What follows is one T cell receptor (beta chain) and its context. Germline values: CDR1 LGHDT, CDR2 YNNKEL (reference sequence). CDR3 size: 17 residues. After removal of 3 bases from V and 6 bases from J, the junction contained 14 bases not matched to a gene. In the authors' methods: Amplification with reference gene primers provided the estimates of nucleated cell counts. This table comes from immunoSEQ multiplex PCR, and its TCRdb copy is limited to in-frame clones, with some not included. V, J and clone size are those of that table, while D and trimming were read from the DNA. There are about 200,000 clones in the sample; around 90% occur only once, and 0.7% to 0.85% lies in the top ten. This record comes from a study of blood T cell repertoires in COVID-19. About the research overall: COVID-19 samples collected from the United States, Italy and Spain covered acute and convalescent phases. T cells, B-cell-depleted T cells, or PBMCs supplied cDNA or gDNA.

The specimen was peripheral blood. This clonotype was obtained from a man aged 55-75 years with COVID-19, enrolled during active disease. The chain recombines TRBV3-1 (or the pseudogene TRBV3-2) with TRBJ2-1, with 7 positions matching TRBD2. CDR3 amino acids: CASSQGSWRESGNEQFF. DNA for the CDR3: TGTGCCAGCAGCCAGGGCTCTTGGCGGGAGAGTGGCAATGAGCAGTTCTTC.